This T cell receptor (beta chain) was sequenced during a study of spatial heterogeneity in lung cancer. This clonotype appeared many times. TCRdb recomputed calls from the 5' RACE reads with MiXCR, one row per CDR3 protein. The profile covers around 24,000 distinct CDR3 sequences, with 7% appearing a single time and around an eighth taken by the ten largest. Regarding time point: sample taken at primary tumor resection. This CDR3 has 19 amino acids. The V end was cut by 4 bases, the J end by 2 bases, with 25 bases between. CDR1 is MNHNS and CDR2 is SASEGT in the germline V gene. The starting material was PBMCs, obtained at surgery. The sequence was collected from a male donor with early-stage non-small cell lung cancer. The chain uses TRBV6-1 and TRBJ2-3, with D possibly TRBD2 on 6 matching bases. The CDR3, as DNA: TGTGCCAGCAGTGGACGATTTAGACTAGTCCGGGACCCCACAGATACGCAGTATTTT. Residues: CASSGRFRLVRDPTDTQYF.